These 8 T cell receptor beta chains share one sample of origin, sequenced in a study of identical twins. TCRdb reanalysed the 5' RACE reads using MiXCR and keeps one entry per CDR3 protein. The table lists 450,000 or so distinct CDR3 sequences, 24% of them singletons. This sample also belongs to another study, concerning T cells expressing NK-cell markers.

Sequencing was carried out using CD4+ T cells sorted from blood. The receptors come from a woman aged 18-29 years in good health.

DNA for the CDR3: TGTGCCTGGGACGGCGGAGGGGGAAGGATGCCAGAGACCCAGTACTTC. Protein product: CAWDGGGGRMPETQYF. The gene calls are TRBV30 and TRBJ2-5, with D perhaps given as TRBD1 or TRBD2 (6 bases each). From germline, CDR1 is GTSNPN and CDR2 SVGIG (reference sequence). This CDR3 has 16 residues. Deletions cut 5 bases from V and 4 bases from J, with 23 bases between.

The sample holds a few counts of this clonotype. The genes are TRBV5-1 and TRBJ2-3; TRBD1 is a possible D gene (5 bases). V was trimmed by 0 bases and J by 5 bases, leaving 16 bases between them. The CDR3 covers 16 residues. Germline CDR1 reads SGHRS; CDR2 reads YFSETQ. Here the CDR3 DNA reads TGCGCCAGCAGCTTGGCTTGGGGCGGCCGAATAGATACGCAGTATTTT. This encodes CASSLAWGGRIDTQYF.

There are a few counts of this clonotype. The chain couples TRBV5-1 to TRBJ2-1; TRBD2 matches at 10 bases. Germline V lookup: CDR1 SGHRS, CDR2 YFSETQ. CDR3 length: 15 amino acids. The V gene end was trimmed by 5 bases and the J gene end by 10 bases; junction bases not matched to a gene: 12. CDR3 DNA sequence: TGCGCCAGCAGAGGCGGGCTAGCGGGAGCTTCCGAGCAGTTCTTC. It is translated as CASRGGLAGASEQFF.

In this sample, this clonotype turned up a few times. The rearrangement joins TRBV7-9 to TRBJ2-7; TRBD1 matches at 7 bases. Trimming took 1 base from V and 6 from J; bases not matched to a gene: 12. Germline CDR1 SEHNR, CDR2 FQNEAQ (reference sequence). The CDR3 is 16 amino acids. CDR3 protein: CASSLGGQWAPGEQYF. For the CDR3, the DNA is TGTGCCAGCAGCTTAGGGGGACAGTGGGCCCCTGGCGAGCAGTACTTC. The full variable domain, in which reference TRBV7-9 and TRBJ2-7 provide the parts outside the CDR3, is DTGVSQNPRHKITKRGQNVTFRCDPISEHNRLYWYRQTLGQGPEFLTYFQNEAQLEKSRLLSDRFSAERPKGSFSTLEIQRTEQGDSAMYLCASSLGGQWAPGEQYFGPGTRLTVT.

The V call is TRBV25-1, the J call TRBJ1-6; D gene unclear. V was shortened by 5 bases and J by 8 bases, with 16 bases between the two germline ends. The CDR3 spans 15 residues. Germline CDR1 is MGHDK and CDR2 is SYGVNS. CDR3 DNA sequence: TGTGCCAGCAGTCTACAAAGCTTTTTGGATTCACCCCTCCACTTT. Translated: CASSLQSFLDSPLHF.

This clonotype was observed a few times. The rearrangement joins TRBV7-2 to TRBJ2-3, with D possibly TRBD2 on 6 matching bases. Trimming took 5 bases from V and 1 from J, leaving 16 bases between them. The CDR3 totals 16 residues. Per germline, CDR1 SGHTA and CDR2 FQGNSA. The CDR3 bases are TGTGCCAGCAGCCCGCAACCGGGACTCGGCACAGATACGCAGTATTTT. Protein sequence: CASSPQPGLGTDTQYF.

V gene TRBV10-3 combines with J gene TRBJ2-5, with D unclear. The CDR3 runs to 14 residues. V was trimmed by 4 bases and J by 2 bases, leaving 11 bases between them. The V gene's germline CDR1 is ENHRY and CDR2 SYGVKD. The DNA of the CDR3 is TGTGCCATCAGTGTCTCCCTGACGCAAGAGACCCAGTACTTC. It is translated as CAISVSLTQETQYF.

The chain recombines TRBV7-2 with TRBJ2-7; the match to TRBD1 covers 7 bases. After removal of 5 bases from V and 7 bases from J, the junction contained 14 bases not matched to a gene. CDR3 length equals 15 residues. Looked up from germline, CDR1 is SGHTA and CDR2 is FQGNSA. The CDR3 reads CASSETGRARGEQYF. The CDR3 coding sequence is TGTGCCAGCAGCGAGACAGGGCGGGCTAGGGGGGAGCAGTACTTC.